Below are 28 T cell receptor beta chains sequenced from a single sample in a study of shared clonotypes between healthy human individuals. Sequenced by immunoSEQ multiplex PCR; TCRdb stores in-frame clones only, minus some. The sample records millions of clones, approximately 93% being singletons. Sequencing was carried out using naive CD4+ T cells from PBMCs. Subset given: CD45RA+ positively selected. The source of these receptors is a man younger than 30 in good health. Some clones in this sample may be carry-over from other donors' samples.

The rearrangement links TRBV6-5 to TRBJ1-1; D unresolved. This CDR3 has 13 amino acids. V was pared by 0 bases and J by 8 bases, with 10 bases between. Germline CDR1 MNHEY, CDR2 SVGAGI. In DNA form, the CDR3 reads TGTGCCAGCAGTTACTCGAGCGGGATAGAAGCTTTCTTT. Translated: CASSYSSGIEAFF.

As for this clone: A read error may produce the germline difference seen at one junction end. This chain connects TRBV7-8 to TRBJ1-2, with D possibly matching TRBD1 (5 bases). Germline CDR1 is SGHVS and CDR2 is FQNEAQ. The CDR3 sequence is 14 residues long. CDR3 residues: CASSLVGGSYTFLF. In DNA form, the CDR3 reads TGTGCCAGCAGCTTAGTTGGGGGGTCCTACACCTTCCTTTTC.

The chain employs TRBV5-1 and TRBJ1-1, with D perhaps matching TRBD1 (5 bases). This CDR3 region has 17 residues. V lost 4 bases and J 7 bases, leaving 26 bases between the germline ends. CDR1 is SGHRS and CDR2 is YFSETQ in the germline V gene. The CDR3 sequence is CASSDVGRAGPGNEAFF. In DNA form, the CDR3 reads TGCGCCAGCAGCGACGTGGGGCGGGCGGGCCCGGGGAATGAAGCTTTCTTT.

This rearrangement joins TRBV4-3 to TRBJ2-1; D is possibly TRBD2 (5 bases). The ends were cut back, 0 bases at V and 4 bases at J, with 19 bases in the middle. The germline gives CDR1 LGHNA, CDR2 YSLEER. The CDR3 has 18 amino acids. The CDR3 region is CASSQDRVGGRGYNEQFF. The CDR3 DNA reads TGCGCCAGCAGCCAAGATAGAGTAGGCGGAAGAGGGTACAATGAGCAGTTCTTC.

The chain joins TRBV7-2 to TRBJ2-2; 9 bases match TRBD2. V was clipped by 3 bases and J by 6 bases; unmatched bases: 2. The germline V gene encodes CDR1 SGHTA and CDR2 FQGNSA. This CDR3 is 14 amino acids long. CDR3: CASSFSGSPGELFF. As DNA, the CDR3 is TGTGCCAGCAGCTTTAGCGGGAGCCCCGGGGAGCTGTTTTTT.

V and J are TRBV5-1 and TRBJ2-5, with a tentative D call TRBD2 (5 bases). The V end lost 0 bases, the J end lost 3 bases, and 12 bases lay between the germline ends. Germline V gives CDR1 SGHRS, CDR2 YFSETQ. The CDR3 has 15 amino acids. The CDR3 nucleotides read TGCGCCAGCAGCTTGGCCGGGATAGCAGAAGAGACCCAGTACTTC. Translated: CASSLAGIAEETQYF.

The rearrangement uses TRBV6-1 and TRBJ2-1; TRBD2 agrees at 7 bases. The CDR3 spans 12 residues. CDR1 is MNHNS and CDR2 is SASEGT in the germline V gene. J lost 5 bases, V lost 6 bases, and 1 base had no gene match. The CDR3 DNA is TGTGCCAGCAGGCTAGCGGACAATGAGCAGTTCTTC. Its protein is CASRLADNEQFF.

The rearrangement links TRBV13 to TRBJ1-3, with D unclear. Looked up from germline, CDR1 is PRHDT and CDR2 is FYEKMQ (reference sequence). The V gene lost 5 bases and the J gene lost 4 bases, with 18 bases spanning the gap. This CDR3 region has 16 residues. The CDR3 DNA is TGTGCCAGCAGCGCCACTCCGGGAAGCGCGGGAAACACCATATATTTT. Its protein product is CASSATPGSAGNTIYF.

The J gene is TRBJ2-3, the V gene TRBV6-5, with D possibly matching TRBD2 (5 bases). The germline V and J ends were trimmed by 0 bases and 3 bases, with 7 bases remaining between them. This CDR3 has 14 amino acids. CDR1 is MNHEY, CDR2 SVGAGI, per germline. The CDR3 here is CASSYSSGTDTQYF. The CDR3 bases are TGTGCCAGCAGTTACTCCTCGGGGACAGATACGCAGTATTTT.

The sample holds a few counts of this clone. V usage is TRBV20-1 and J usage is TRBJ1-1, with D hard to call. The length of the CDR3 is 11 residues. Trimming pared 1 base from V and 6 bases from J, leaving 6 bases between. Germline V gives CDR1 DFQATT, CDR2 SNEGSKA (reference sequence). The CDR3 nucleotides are TGCAGTGCTAGAGCTGTCCCTGAAGCTTTCTTT. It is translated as CSARAVPEAFF.

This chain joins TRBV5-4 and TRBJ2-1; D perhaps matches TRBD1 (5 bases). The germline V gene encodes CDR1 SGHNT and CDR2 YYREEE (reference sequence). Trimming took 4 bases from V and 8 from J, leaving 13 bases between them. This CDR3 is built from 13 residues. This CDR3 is CASSARVGDEQFF. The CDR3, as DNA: TGTGCCAGCAGCGCCAGGGTAGGGGATGAGCAGTTCTTC.

The CDR3 protein is CASSLGATGNYGYTF. The CDR3 DNA is TGCGCCAGCAGCTTGGGGGCTACAGGGAACTATGGCTACACCTTC. The chain recombines TRBV5-1 with TRBJ1-2, with a possible D match to TRBD1 (6 bases). The CDR3 spans 15 residues. V was shortened by 0 bases and J by 2 bases, with 11 bases between the two germline ends. Germline-derived CDR1 and CDR2 are SGHRS and YFSETQ.

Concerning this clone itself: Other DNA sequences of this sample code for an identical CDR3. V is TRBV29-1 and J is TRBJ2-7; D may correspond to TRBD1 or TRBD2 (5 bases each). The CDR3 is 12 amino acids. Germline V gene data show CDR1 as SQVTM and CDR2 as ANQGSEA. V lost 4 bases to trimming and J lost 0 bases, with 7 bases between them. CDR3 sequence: CSVGDRSYEQYF. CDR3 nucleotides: TGCAGCGTTGGGGACCGCTCCTACGAGCAGTACTTC.

The CDR3 nucleotides read TGTGCCAGCAGCCCAGGGGGGGGGACTGAAGCTTTCTTT. Residues: CASSPGGGTEAFF. The rearrangement uses TRBV11-2 and TRBJ1-1; TRBD1 aligns across 7 bases. Germline V gene sequence: CDR1 SGHAT, CDR2 FQNNGV. The V and J ends lost 5 bases and 5 bases, in that order; junction bases with no gene match: 5. This CDR3 region has 13 residues.

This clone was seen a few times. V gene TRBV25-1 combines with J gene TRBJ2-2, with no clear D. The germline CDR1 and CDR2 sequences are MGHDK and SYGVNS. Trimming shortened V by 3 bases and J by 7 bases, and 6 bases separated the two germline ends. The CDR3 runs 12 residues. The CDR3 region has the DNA TGTGCCAGCAGTGATTACGGCGGGGAGCTGTTTTTT. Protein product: CASSDYGGELFF.

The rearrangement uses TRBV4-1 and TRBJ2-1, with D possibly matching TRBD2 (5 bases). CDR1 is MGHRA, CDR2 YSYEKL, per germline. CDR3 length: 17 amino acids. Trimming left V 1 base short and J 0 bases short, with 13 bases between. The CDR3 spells CASSQGRARSSYNEQFF. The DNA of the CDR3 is TGCGCCAGCAGCCAAGGGCGGGCGCGAAGCTCCTACAATGAGCAGTTCTTC.

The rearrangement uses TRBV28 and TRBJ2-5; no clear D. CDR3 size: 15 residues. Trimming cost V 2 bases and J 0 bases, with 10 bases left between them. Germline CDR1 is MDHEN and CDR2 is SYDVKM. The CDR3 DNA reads TGTGCCAGCAGTTTACTCGACCGGGACCAAGAGACCCAGTACTTC. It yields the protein CASSLLDRDQETQYF.

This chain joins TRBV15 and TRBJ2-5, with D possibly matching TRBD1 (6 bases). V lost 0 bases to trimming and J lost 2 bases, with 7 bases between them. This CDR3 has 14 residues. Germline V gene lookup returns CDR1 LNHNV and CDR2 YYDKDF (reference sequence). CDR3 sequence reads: CATSRDGQQETQYF. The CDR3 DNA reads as TGTGCCACCAGCAGAGATGGACAGCAAGAGACCCAGTACTTC.

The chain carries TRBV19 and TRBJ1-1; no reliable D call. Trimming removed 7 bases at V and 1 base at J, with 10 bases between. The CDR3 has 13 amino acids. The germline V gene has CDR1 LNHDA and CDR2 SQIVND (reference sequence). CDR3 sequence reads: CASIDRANTEAFF. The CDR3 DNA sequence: TGTGCCAGTATAGATCGTGCGAACACTGAAGCTTTCTTT.

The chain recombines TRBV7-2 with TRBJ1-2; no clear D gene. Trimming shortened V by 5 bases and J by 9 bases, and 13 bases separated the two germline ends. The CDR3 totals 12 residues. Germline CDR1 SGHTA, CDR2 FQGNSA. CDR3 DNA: TGTGCCAGCAGCCCGAGGGCCGGGAGCTACACCTTC. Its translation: CASSPRAGSYTF.

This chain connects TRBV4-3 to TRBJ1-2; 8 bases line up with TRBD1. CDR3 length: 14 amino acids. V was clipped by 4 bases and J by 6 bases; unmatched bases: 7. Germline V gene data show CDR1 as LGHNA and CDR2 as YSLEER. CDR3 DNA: TGCGCCAGCAGCCTTGACAGGGGTGAACATGGCTACACCTTC. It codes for CASSLDRGEHGYTF.

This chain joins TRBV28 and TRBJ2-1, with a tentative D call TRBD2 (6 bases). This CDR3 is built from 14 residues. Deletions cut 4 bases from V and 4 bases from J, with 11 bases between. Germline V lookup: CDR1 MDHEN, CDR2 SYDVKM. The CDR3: CASSYLAFYNEQFF. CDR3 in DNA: TGTGCCAGCAGTTACCTAGCGTTTTACAATGAGCAGTTCTTC.

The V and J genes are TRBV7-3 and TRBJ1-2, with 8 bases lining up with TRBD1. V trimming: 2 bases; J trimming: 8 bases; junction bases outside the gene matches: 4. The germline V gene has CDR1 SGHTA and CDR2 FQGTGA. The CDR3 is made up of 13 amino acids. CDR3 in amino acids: CASSLGTGSGYTF. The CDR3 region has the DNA TGTGCCAGCAGCTTAGGGACAGGTAGCGGCTACACCTTC.

CDR3 in amino acids: CASSLLGAGGYGYTF. In nucleotides, the CDR3 is TGCGCCAGCAGCTTGTTAGGGGCAGGCGGCTATGGCTACACCTTC. The V gene is TRBV5-1, the J gene TRBJ1-2; a possible D gene is TRBD1 (5 bases). This CDR3 contains 15 residues. From germline, CDR1 is SGHRS and CDR2 YFSETQ. V was trimmed by 1 base and J by 4 bases, leaving 14 bases between them. Full variable domain (remainder filled in from reference TRBV5-1 and TRBJ1-2): KAGVTQTPRYLIKTRGQQVTLSCSPISGHRSVSWYQQTPGQGLQFLFEYFSETQRNKGNFPGRFSGRQFSNSRSEMNVSTLELGDSALYLCASSLLGAGGYGYTFGSGTRLTVV.

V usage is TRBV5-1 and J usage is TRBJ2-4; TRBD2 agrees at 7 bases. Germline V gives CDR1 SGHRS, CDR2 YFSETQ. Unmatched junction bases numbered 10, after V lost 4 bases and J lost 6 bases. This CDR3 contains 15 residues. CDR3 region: CASSRSWSGANIQYF. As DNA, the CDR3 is TGCGCCAGCAGCCGGAGTTGGAGCGGGGCAAACATTCAGTACTTC.

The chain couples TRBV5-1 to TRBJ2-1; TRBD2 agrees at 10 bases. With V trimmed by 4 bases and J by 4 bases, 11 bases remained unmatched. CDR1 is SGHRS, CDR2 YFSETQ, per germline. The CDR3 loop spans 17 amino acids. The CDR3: CASSTRLAGAYYNEQFF. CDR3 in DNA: TGCGCCAGCAGCACGCGGCTAGCGGGAGCTTATTACAATGAGCAGTTCTTC. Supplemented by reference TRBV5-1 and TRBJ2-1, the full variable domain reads KAGVTQTPRYLIKTRGQQVTLSCSPISGHRSVSWYQQTPGQGLQFLFEYFSETQRNKGNFPGRFSGRQFSNSRSEMNVSTLELGDSALYLCASSTRLAGAYYNEQFFGPGTRLTVL.

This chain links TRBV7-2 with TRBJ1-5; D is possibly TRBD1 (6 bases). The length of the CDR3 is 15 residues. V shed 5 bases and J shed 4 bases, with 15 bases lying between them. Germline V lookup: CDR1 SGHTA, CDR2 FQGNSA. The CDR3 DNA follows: TGTGCCAGCAGCCCTGACAGGTTCCGGAATCAGCCCCAGCATTTT. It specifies CASSPDRFRNQPQHF. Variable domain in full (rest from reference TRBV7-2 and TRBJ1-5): GAGVSQSPSNKVTEKGKDVELRCDPISGHTALYWYRQSLGQGLEFLIYFQGNSAPDKSGLPSDRFSAERTGGSVSTLTIQRTQQEDSAVYLCASSPDRFRNQPQHFGDGTRLSIL.

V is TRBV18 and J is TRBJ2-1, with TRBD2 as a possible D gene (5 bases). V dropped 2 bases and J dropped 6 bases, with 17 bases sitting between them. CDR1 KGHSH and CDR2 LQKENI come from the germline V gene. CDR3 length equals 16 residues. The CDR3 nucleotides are TGTGCCAGCTCACCAAAGAGTGGAGGTTCGGGCAATGAGCAGTTCTTC. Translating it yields CASSPKSGGSGNEQFF.